This is a list of T cell receptor beta chains from one sample in a study of graft-versus-host responses after intestinal transplantation. The method was immunoSEQ multiplex PCR; TCRdb's version includes in-frame clones alone and lacks a portion of them. This sample has some 45,000 clones, with roughly nine tenths found just once. The starting material was PBMCs, obtained 524 days after transplant. Receptors originate from a human patient who received an intestinal transplant, so some T cells may come from the graft donor. CDR3s leave out the opening cysteine and the closing phenylalanine or tryptophan.

TRBV6-1	TRBJ2-5	ASHDRGRGETQY
TRBV6-5	TRBJ2-3	ASRKPGLGTDTQY
TRBV7-9	TRBJ2-7	ASGPYRTGMYEQY
TRBV7-3	TRBJ2-7	ASSLNGFGTSSHYEQY
TRBV6-1	TRBJ2-7	ASSSTGIRYEQY
TRBV5-1	TRBJ2-7	ASSLKPTGSYEQY
TRBV11-2	TRBJ2-4	ASSLGLGGGGNIQY
TRBV19	TRBJ2-3	ASSLRTGGTDTQY
TRBV19	TRBJ1-5	ASAGTGGNQPQH
TRBV28	TRBJ2-7	ASSSGTGFSGPLSYEQY
TRBV28	TRBJ2-1	ASSSSGSDEQF
TRBV9	TRBJ1-3	ASSAGDRPSGNTIY
TRBV5-1	TRBJ2-5	ASSPKGPDRVISGTQY
TRBV2	TRBJ2-7	ASSERDTRRYYEQY
TRBV4-2	TRBJ1-4	ASSQEEATSANEKLF
TRBV5-1	TRBJ2-1	ASSLAKLAGGPYEQF
TRBV30	TRBJ2-7	AWRGLAGRYEQY
TRBV6-5	TRBJ2-2	ASSLEGGHGELF
TRBV6-5	TRBJ2-2	ASSYSGTLNTGELF
TRBV5-4	TRBJ2-7	ASSLLGSHYEQY